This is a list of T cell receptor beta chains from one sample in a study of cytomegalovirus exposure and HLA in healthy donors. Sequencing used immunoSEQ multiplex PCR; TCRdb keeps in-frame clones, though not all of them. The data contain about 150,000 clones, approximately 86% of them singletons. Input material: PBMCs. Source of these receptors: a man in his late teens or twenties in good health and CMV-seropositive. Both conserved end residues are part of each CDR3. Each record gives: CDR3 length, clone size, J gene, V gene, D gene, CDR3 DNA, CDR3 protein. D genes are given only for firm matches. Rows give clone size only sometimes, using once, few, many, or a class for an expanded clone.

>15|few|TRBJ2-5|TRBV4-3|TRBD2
TGCGCCAGCAGCCAAGGCGGGGGACCACAAGAGACCCAGTACTTC
CASSQGGGPQETQYF
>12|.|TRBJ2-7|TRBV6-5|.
TGTGCCAGCAGTTACTCCAACAGGGAGCAGTACTTC
CASSYSNREQYF
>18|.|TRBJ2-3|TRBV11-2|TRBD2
TGTGCCAGCAGCTTAGCGGTTAGAGGGCTAGCGGGAGGGGATACGCAGTATTTT
CASSLAVRGLAGGDTQYF
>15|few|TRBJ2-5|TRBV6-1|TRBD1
TGTGCCAGCAGTGACCAGACAGGGTGGGAAGAGACCCAGTACTTC
CASSDQTGWEETQYF
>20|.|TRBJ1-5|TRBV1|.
TGCACCAGCAGCCAAGATAATAATGCATGGGACAGGGAGACAGTGCAGCCCCAGCATTTT
CTSSQDNNAWDRETVQPQHF
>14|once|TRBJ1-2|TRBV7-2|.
TGTGCCAGCAGCCAAGGACTAGGGGACTATGGCTACACCTTC
CASSQGLGDYGYTF
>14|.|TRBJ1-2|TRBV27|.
TGTGCCAGCAGTCCATCAGTGGGGGCCTATGGCTACACCTTC
CASSPSVGAYGYTF
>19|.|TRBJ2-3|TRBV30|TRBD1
TGTGCCTGGAGTGTATATCCGAGGGGTGGACAGGGGGCTATAGATACGCAGTATTTT
CAWSVYPRGGQGAIDTQYF
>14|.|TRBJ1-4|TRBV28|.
TGTGCCAGCGGAGAACAGGCCCCGAATGAAAAACTGTTTTTT
CASGEQAPNEKLFF
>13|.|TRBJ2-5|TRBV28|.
TGTGCCAGCACCCTTTCCAGCCAAGAGACCCAGTACTTC
CASTLSSQETQYF
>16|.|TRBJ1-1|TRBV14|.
TGTGCCAGCAGCCAAGATCGTTGGGGGCGGAGGACTGAAGCTTTCTTT
CASSQDRWGRRTEAFF
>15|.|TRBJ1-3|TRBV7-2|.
TGTGCCAGCAGCTTAGGACTGAACACTGGAAACACCATATATTTT
CASSLGLNTGNTIYF
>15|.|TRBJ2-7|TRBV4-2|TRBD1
TGTGCCAGCAGCCAAGGAACGGGACAGCCCTACGAGCAGTACTTC
CASSQGTGQPYEQYF
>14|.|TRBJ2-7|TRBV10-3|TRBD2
TGTGCCATCAGGATTAGCGGGAGAACCGACGAGCAGTACTTC
CAIRISGRTDEQYF
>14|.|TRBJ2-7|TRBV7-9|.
TGTGCCAGCAGCTCCCCCGAGCCCTTATACGAGCAGTACTTC
CASSSPEPLYEQYF
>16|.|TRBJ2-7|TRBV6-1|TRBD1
TGTGCCAGCAGTGAAGCTTGGGACAGGGTCCTATACGAGCAGTACTTC
CASSEAWDRVLYEQYF
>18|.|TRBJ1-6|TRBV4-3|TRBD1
TGCGCCAGCAGCCAAGATCGGATTTTGGGGACAGGGAATTCACCCCTCCACTTT
CASSQDRILGTGNSPLHF
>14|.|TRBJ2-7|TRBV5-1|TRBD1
TGCGCCAGCAGCTCTGGGACAGCCTCCTACGAGCAGTACTTC
CASSSGTASYEQYF
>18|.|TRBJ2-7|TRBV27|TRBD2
TGTGCCAGCAGTTCCCATAGCGGGGGCGCTTACCCACCCTACGAGCAGTACTTC
CASSSHSGGAYPPYEQYF
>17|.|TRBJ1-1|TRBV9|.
TGTGCCAGCAGCGTTGAGCAGGGTATACGATCGAGCACTGAAGCTTTCTTT
CASSVEQGIRSSTEAFF
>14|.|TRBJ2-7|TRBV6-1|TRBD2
TGTGCCAGCAGGCTAGCGGGACCCTCCTACGAGCAGTACTTC
CASRLAGPSYEQYF
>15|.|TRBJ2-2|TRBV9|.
TGTGCCAGCAGCTACGGGACTCCGAACACCGGGGAGCTGTTTTTT
CASSYGTPNTGELFF
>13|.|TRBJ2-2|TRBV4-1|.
TGCGCCAGCCAAATTCAGTTCACCGGGGAGCTGTTTTTT
CASQIQFTGELFF
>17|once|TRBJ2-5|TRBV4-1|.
TGCGCCAGCAGCCAAGATCGGGGCATAGCGGCCCAAGAGACCCAGTACTTC
CASSQDRGIAAQETQYF
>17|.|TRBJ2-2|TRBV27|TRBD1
TGTGCCAGCAGCCCAGTGGGGACAGGGCGAGACACCGGGGAGCTGTTTTTT
CASSPVGTGRDTGELFF
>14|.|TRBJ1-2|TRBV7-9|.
TGTGCCAGCAGCTTGGCCGATCGGGGGGAAGGCTACACCTTC
CASSLADRGEGYTF
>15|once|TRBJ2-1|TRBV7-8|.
TGTGCCAGCAGCCAGACCCGAGGGAACGGGCCTGAGCAGTTCTTC
CASSQTRGNGPEQFF
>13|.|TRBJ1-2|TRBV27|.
TGTGCCAGCAGTTTAGACAGAAACTATGGCTACACCTTC
CASSLDRNYGYTF
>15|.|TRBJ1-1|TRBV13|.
TGTGCCAGCAGCTCCAGTAGACAGTTGAACACTGAAGCTTTCTTT
CASSSSRQLNTEAFF
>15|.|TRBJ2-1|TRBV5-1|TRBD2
TGCGCCAGCGCCTGGACTAGCGGGGGGTCCAATGAGCAGTTCTTC
CASAWTSGGSNEQFF
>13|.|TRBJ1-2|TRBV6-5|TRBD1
TGTGCCAGCAGTGGGACAGGCCTCTATGGCTACACCTTC
CASSGTGLYGYTF
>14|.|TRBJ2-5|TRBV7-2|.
TGTGCCAGCAGCTTAGGGCAGGGATCAGAGACCCAGTACTTC
CASSLGQGSETQYF
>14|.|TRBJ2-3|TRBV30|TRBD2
TGTGCCTGGAAAACTCGGGAGGCCTCCAGTACGCAGTATTTT
CAWKTREASSTQYF
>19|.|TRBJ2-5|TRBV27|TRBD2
TGTGCCAGCAGTTTAGAGGCGGGACTAGCGGGATCCAACCAAGAGACCCAGTACTTC
CASSLEAGLAGSNQETQYF
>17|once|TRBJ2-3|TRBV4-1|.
TGCGCCAGCAGCCAAGGGGCCGGGGGACTTTACACAGATACGCAGTATTTT
CASSQGAGGLYTDTQYF
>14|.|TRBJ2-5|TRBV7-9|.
TGTGCCAGCAGCTTAGTAGCGGCGCGTGAGACCCAGTACTTC
CASSLVAARETQYF
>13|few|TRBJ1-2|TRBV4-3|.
TGCGCCAGCAGCCCGGCGGGGAACTATGGCTACACCTTC
CASSPAGNYGYTF
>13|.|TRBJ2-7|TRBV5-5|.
TGTGCCAGCAGCAGGAGGGACAGATACGAGCAGTACTTC
CASSRRDRYEQYF
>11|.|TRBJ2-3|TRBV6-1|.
TGTGCCAGCAGCAACACAGATACGCAGTATTTT
CASSNTDTQYF
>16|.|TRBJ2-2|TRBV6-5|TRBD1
TGTGCCAGCAGTTTTACAGGGGGCGGAGGTTCCGGGGAGCTGTTTTTT
CASSFTGGGGSGELFF
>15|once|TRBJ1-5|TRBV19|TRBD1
TGTGCCAGTAGTATAGATGCAGGGGGCCGACAGCCCCAGCATTTT
CASSIDAGGRQPQHF
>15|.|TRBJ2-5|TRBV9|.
TGTGCCAGCAGCGTCGGTCGGGGGGCAAAAGAGACCCAGTACTTC
CASSVGRGAKETQYF
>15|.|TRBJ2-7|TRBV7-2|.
TGTGCCAGCATGCCACAGGGATTGTTAGCCTCCGAGCAGTACTTC
CASMPQGLLASEQYF
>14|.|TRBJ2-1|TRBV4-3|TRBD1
TGCGCCAGCAGCCCGGGACAGGGTTACAATGAGCAGTTCTTC
CASSPGQGYNEQFF
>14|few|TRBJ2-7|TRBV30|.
TGTGCCTGGAGCACCTGGAGGTACTCCTACGAGCAGTACTTC
CAWSTWRYSYEQYF
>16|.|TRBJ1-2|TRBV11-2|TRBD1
TGTGCCAGCAGCTTAGATCCGGACAGGGGCGGCTATGGCTACACCTTC
CASSLDPDRGGYGYTF
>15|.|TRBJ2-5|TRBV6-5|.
TGTGCCAGCAGTTACACAAGGGGCCACCAAGAGACCCAGTACTTC
CASSYTRGHQETQYF
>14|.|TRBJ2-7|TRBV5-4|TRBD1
TGTGCCAGCAGCTTGGGACAGGGAGCCTACGAGCAGTACTTC
CASSLGQGAYEQYF
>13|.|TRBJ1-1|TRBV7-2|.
TGTGCCAGCAGCTTACAGGGTGACACTGAAGCTTTCTTT
CASSLQGDTEAFF
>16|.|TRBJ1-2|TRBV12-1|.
TGTGCCAGCAGCCTACAAACCTCGACAGGGTGGTATGGCTACACCTTC
CASSLQTSTGWYGYTF
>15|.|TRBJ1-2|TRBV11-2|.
TGTGCCAGCAGCTTAGAAACAGCTTTTGATGTTGGCTACACCTTC
CASSLETAFDVGYTF
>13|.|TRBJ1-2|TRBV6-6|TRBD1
TGTGCCAGCAGGACAGGGGGTAACTATGGCTACACCTTC
CASRTGGNYGYTF
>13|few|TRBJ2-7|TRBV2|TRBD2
TGTGCCAGCAGCCGGGAGGGAGGTTACGAGCAGTACTTC
CASSREGGYEQYF
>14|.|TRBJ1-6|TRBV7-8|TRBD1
TGTGCCAGTGGGACAGGGGGGATGAGTTCACCCCTCCACTTT
CASGTGGMSSPLHF
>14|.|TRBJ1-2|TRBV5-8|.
TGTGCCAGCAGCTTGGCCCTAGGTGCCTATGGCTACACCTTC
CASSLALGAYGYTF